This paragraph reports one T cell receptor beta chain. The data were obtained in a study of blood T cell repertoires in COVID-19. The overall study: Samples came from the United States, Italy and Spain, spanning acute and convalescent COVID-19.

Per the original data handling: Quantification of nucleated cells was approximated via reference gene primer amplification. Here immunoSEQ multiplex PCR was the method, and the copy in TCRdb shows in-frame clones only, minus some. V, J and clone size were drawn from that table, and D and trimming were deduced from the DNA. The sample has about 320,000 clones, approximately 85% seen once. Sequenced sample: peripheral blood. The receptor was derived from a human donor in a cohort sampled during active COVID-19.

Here the CDR3 reads CASSMTSGGFTDTQYF. In DNA form, the CDR3 reads TGTGCCAGCAGCATGACTAGCGGGGGCTTCACAGATACGCAGTATTTT. This chain joins TRBV7-8 and TRBJ2-3, with TRBD2 identical over 12 bases. CDR3 size: 16 residues. Trimming cost V 5 bases and J 2 bases; bases outside gene matches: 5. Germline CDR1 is SGHVS and CDR2 is FQNEAQ.